Presented here are 26 T cell receptor beta chains from one specimen sequenced in a study of CXCR4 blockade with PD-1 therapy in pancreatic cancer. The table came from immunoSEQ multiplex PCR; TCRdb's copy has only in-frame clones and leaves some out. The profile shows approximately 2,600 clones, approximately 46% of them singletons. The sequenced material came from tumor tissue. All receptors derive from a human donor with pancreatic ductal adenocarcinoma.

V is TRBV18 and J is TRBJ2-7; no firm D call. This CDR3 contains 14 residues. The V gene's germline CDR1 is KGHSH and CDR2 LQKENI. V lost 4 bases, J lost 0 bases, and 10 bases lay in between. The CDR3 spells CASSRRTDSYEQYF. DNA for the CDR3: TGTGCCAGCTCACGCCGGACGGACTCCTACGAGCAGTACTTC.

This chain joins TRBV11-3 and TRBJ2-2; the D gene is possibly TRBD2 (6 bases). The CDR3 covers 14 residues. The V and J ends lost 3 bases and 9 bases respectively, with 14 bases between them. The germline V gene encodes CDR1 SGHNT and CDR2 YENEEA. The CDR3 reads CASSFRRGSWELFF. DNA of the CDR3: TGTGCCAGCAGCTTCCGACGGGGGAGCTGGGAGCTGTTTTTT.

The J gene is TRBJ2-1, the V gene TRBV14; D is unclear. V lost 1 base and J 9 bases, leaving 4 bases between the germline ends. This CDR3 region has 11 residues. Germline V gene sequence: CDR1 SGHDN, CDR2 FVKESK. The CDR3 sequence: CASSQAFEQFF. CDR3 nucleotide sequence: TGTGCCAGCAGCCAAGCGTTTGAGCAGTTCTTC.

The rearrangement joins TRBV29-1 to TRBJ1-2, with a weak D call TRBD1 (5 bases). Germline loops: CDR1 SQVTM, CDR2 ANQGSEA. V lost 1 base and J 4 bases, leaving 10 bases between the germline ends. There are 13 residues in the CDR3. DNA for the CDR3: TGCAGCGTTGAAGCTAGCAGGGTCTATGGCTACACCTTC. Translation: CSVEASRVYGYTF.

The CDR3: CASSYPTSFGANVLTF. In DNA, the CDR3 is TGTGCCAGCAGTTACCCAACTAGCTTTGGGGCCAACGTCCTGACTTTC. This chain uses TRBV6-7 with TRBJ2-6; possibly TRBD2 for D (6 bases). TRBV6-7 is known as an ORF, though its function is uncertain. The V gene lost 2 bases and the J gene lost 3 bases, with 11 bases spanning the gap. The CDR3 sequence is 16 residues long.

A note on this clone: This sample also contains other DNA sequences that code for the same CDR3. The rearrangement links TRBV14 to TRBJ2-2; TRBD1 is a possible D gene (5 bases). This CDR3 spans 15 amino acids. Deletions cut 4 bases from V and 0 bases from J, with 9 bases between. Germline V lookup: CDR1 SGHDN, CDR2 FVKESK. The DNA for the CDR3 is TGTGCCAGCAGCCTGCAGGGCTCGAACACCGGGGAGCTGTTTTTT. Residues: CASSLQGSNTGELFF.

The chain recombines TRBV19 with TRBJ1-5; D is ambiguous. The CDR3 covers 15 residues. V lost 3 bases, J lost 6 bases, and 15 bases lay in between. In germline, CDR1 is LNHDA, CDR2 SQIVND (reference sequence). CDR3: CASSIAGGISQPQHF. CDR3 nucleotide sequence: TGTGCCAGTAGTATTGCAGGAGGGATCAGTCAGCCCCAGCATTTT.

This clone was counted a few times. V and J are TRBV6-8 and TRBJ1-1, with D tentatively TRBD1 (6 bases). CDR3 length: 14 residues. Between the trimmed V and J ends, which lost 6 bases and 0 bases, there was a span of 11 bases. Germline CDR1 is MNHGY and CDR2 is SAAAGT. For the CDR3, the DNA is TGTGCCAGCAGAGGACAGACAGTGAACACTGAAGCTTTCTTT. It yields the protein CASRGQTVNTEAFF.

DNA of the CDR3: TGTGCCAGCAGCCAAGAGGCTAGCGAGTGGTACTACGAGCAGTACTTC. It is translated as CASSQEASEWYYEQYF. The rearrangement links TRBV14 to TRBJ2-7, with a tentative D call TRBD2 (6 bases). The CDR3 spans 16 residues. The V end lost 0 bases, the J end lost 3 bases, and 15 bases lay between the germline ends. Germline values: CDR1 SGHDN, CDR2 FVKESK.

This chain joins TRBV6-8 and TRBJ2-7; 9 bases are shared with TRBD2. The CDR3 consists of 13 residues. With V trimmed by 8 bases and J by 6 bases, 8 bases remained unmatched. Germline lookup yields CDR1 MNHGY and CDR2 SAAAGT. The CDR3 spells CASGGTSLGEQYF. DNA of the CDR3: TGTGCCAGCGGGGGGACTAGCCTCGGCGAGCAGTACTTC.

This clone was recorded only once. The rearrangement uses TRBV29-1 and TRBJ2-7; D perhaps matches TRBD1 (6 bases). The CDR3 has 14 amino acids. The V gene's germline CDR1 is SQVTM and CDR2 ANQGSEA. Trimming took 3 bases from V and 2 from J, leaving 14 bases between them. The DNA of the CDR3 is TGCAGCGTTGAGCTAAGGGACACAGCCTACGAGCAGTACTTC. This translates into CSVELRDTAYEQYF.

This clone has a handful of counts. The V and J genes are TRBV6-8 and TRBJ1-3; no clear D gene. The CDR3 runs 15 residues. Germline CDR1 is MNHGY and CDR2 is SAAAGT. The germline V and J ends were trimmed by 2 bases and 1 base, with 9 bases remaining between them. CDR3 in DNA: TGTGCCAGCAGTTACGGTCCGGGGTCTGGAAACACCATATATTTT. Translated, it gives CASSYGPGSGNTIYF.

The V gene is TRBV18, the J gene TRBJ2-3, with 14 bases aligning to TRBD2. Per germline, CDR1 KGHSH and CDR2 LQKENI. The CDR3 has 19 amino acids. V was pared by 0 bases and J by 1 base, with 6 bases of the junction left unmatched. CDR3 bases: TGTGCCAGCTCACCACCAGGGACTAGCGGGGGCCGGGGCACAGATACGCAGTATTTT. Encoded protein: CASSPPGTSGGRGTDTQYF.

This clone has just a few counts. The CDR3 DNA is TGCGCCAGCAGGCTTGAGCGGGGGAGCCCCCAGCAGTTCTTC. The encoded protein is CASRLERGSPQQFF. The rearrangement uses TRBV5-1 and TRBJ2-1; 8 bases line up with TRBD2. CDR1 SGHRS and CDR2 YFSETQ come from the germline V gene. The CDR3 extends over 14 amino acids. V trimming: 5 bases; J trimming: 11 bases; junction bases outside the gene matches: 12.

Relative to its sample, this clone is medium-sized. The rearrangement uses TRBV11-3 and TRBJ2-2, with TRBD2 matching 8 bases. The germline CDR1 and CDR2 sequences are SGHNT and YENEEA. V lost 6 bases and J lost 0; bases outside the gene matches: 3. The CDR3 has 15 amino acids. Written as DNA, the CDR3 is TGTGCCAGCAGGTTGGGACTAGCGAACACCGGGGAGCTGTTTTTT. Translated: CASRLGLANTGELFF.

The sample holds a few counts of this clone. This chain connects TRBV9 to TRBJ2-6; D gene unclear. V gave up 6 bases and J gave up 0 bases, with 10 bases separating them. Looked up from germline, CDR1 is SGDLS and CDR2 is YYNGEE. This CDR3 spans 15 amino acids. The CDR3 here is CASTPHSSGANVLTF. CDR3 DNA sequence: TGTGCCAGCACTCCACACTCCTCTGGGGCCAACGTCCTGACTTTC.

The chain is built from TRBV19 and TRBJ2-2, with a possible D match to TRBD1 (5 bases). The length of the CDR3 is 16 residues. CDR1 LNHDA and CDR2 SQIVND come from the germline V gene (reference sequence). The germline V and J ends were trimmed by 6 bases and 5 bases, with 19 bases remaining between them. CDR3 in amino acids: CASSGLGRVWTGELFF. The CDR3 region has the DNA TGTGCCAGTAGCGGGCTGGGCAGGGTGTGGACCGGGGAGCTGTTTTTT.

The chain has TRBV19 and TRBJ1-1; D perhaps matches TRBD1 (5 bases). The V and J ends lost 3 bases and 0 bases respectively, with 14 bases between them. Germline V gene sequence: CDR1 LNHDA, CDR2 SQIVND (reference sequence). This CDR3 comprises 16 residues. The DNA for the CDR3 is TGTGCCAGTAGTATTGGGGGGTGGCAATTGAACACTGAAGCTTTCTTT. Protein sequence: CASSIGGWQLNTEAFF.

The chain's CDR3 is CASSALRENTEAFF. The CDR3 DNA reads as TGTGCCAGTAGTGCCCTCCGAGAGAACACTGAAGCTTTCTTT. This chain connects TRBV19 to TRBJ1-1; D not resolved. Trimming took off 5 bases at V and 1 base at J, with 11 bases between the two ends. Per the germline V gene, CDR1 is LNHDA and CDR2 is SQIVND (reference sequence). The CDR3 has 14 amino acids. Based on the CDR3 plus reference TRBV19 and TRBJ1-1, the full variable domain is DGGITQSPKYLFRKEGQNVTLSCEQNLNHDAMYWYRQDPGQGLRLIYYSQIVNDFQKGDIAEGYSVSREKKESFPLTVTSAQKNPTAFYLCASSALRENTEAFFGQGTRLTVV.

The V call is TRBV28, the J call TRBJ2-3, with 10 positions matching TRBD2. The ends lost 6 bases at V and 6 bases at J; junction bases unmatched: 12. CDR1 is MDHEN and CDR2 is SYDVKM in the germline V gene. The CDR3 is 16 amino acids. In DNA, the CDR3 is TGTGCCAGCAGCTCCCGGGGTAGCGGGGGGTTGGATACGCAGTATTTT. Translating it yields CASSSRGSGGLDTQYF.

The V gene is TRBV29-1, the J gene TRBJ1-1; D gene unclear. From germline, CDR1 is SQVTM and CDR2 ANQGSEA. There are 14 residues in the CDR3. Trimming took 1 base from V and 2 from J, leaving 11 bases between them. CDR3 sequence reads: CSVEALGLNTEAFF. CDR3 in DNA: TGCAGCGTTGAAGCTCTCGGACTCAACACTGAAGCTTTCTTT.

This clone is large by share. The V and J genes are TRBV11-3 and TRBJ2-5, with 7 nucleotides matching TRBD1. The trim removed 5 bases at V and 1 base at J, leaving 4 bases unmatched. The CDR3 has 14 residues. Germline V lookup: CDR1 SGHNT, CDR2 YENEEA. CDR3 coding DNA: TGTGCCAGCAGCGAGACAGGGCTCCAAGAGACCCAGTACTTC. This encodes CASSETGLQETQYF. Using reference TRBV11-3 and TRBJ2-5 for the parts outside the CDR3, the full variable domain is EAGVVQSPRYKIIEKKQPVAFWCNPISGHNTLYWYLQNLGQGPELLIRYENEEAVDDSQLPKDRFSAERLKGVDSTLKIQPAELGDSAVYLCASSETGLQETQYFGPGTRLLVL.

The V gene is TRBV25-1, the J gene TRBJ2-6, with a tentative D call TRBD1 (5 bases). Germline V gene lookup returns CDR1 MGHDK and CDR2 SYGVNS. The V and J ends lost 2 bases and 2 bases respectively, with 7 bases between them. The CDR3 runs to 15 residues. The CDR3 reads CASSEPGTGANVLTF. The DNA of the CDR3 is TGTGCCAGCAGTGAACCAGGGACTGGGGCCAACGTCCTGACTTTC. Full variable domain (rest looked up from reference TRBV25-1 and TRBJ2-6): EADIYQTPRYLVIGTGKKITLECSQTMGHDKMYWYQQDPGMELHLIHYSYGVNSTEKGDLSSESTVSRIRTEHFPLTLESARPSHTSQYLCASSEPGTGANVLTFGAGSRLTVL.

The gene calls are TRBV23-1 and TRBJ1-4; no reliable D call. TRBV23-1 qualifies as an ORF whose function is uncertain. Trimming took off 6 bases at V and 4 bases at J, with 9 bases between the two ends. The CDR3 covers 13 residues. Here the CDR3 DNA reads TGCGCCAGCAGCTTGGCGGTTAATGAAAAACTGTTTTTT. As protein: CASSLAVNEKLFF.

This clone showed up just once. The chain couples TRBV18 to TRBJ1-5; TRBD1 is a possible D gene (5 bases). Germline-derived CDR1 and CDR2 are KGHSH and LQKENI. Trimming took 3 bases from V and 3 from J, leaving 12 bases between them. CDR3 size: 15 residues. CDR3 sequence reads: CASSPPGRTNQPQHF. CDR3 DNA sequence: TGTGCCAGCTCACCTCCGGGACGGACCAATCAGCCCCAGCATTTT.

The sample holds a few counts of this clone. The V and J genes are TRBV5-1 and TRBJ2-2; 8 positions match TRBD2. The germline V gene has CDR1 SGHRS and CDR2 YFSETQ. This CDR3 is 16 amino acids long. V shed 0 bases, J shed 4 bases, and the junction held 5 bases outside the gene matches. CDR3 loop: CASSLDGGASTGELFF. CDR3 nucleotides: TGCGCCAGCAGCTTGGACGGGGGGGCCTCCACCGGGGAGCTGTTTTTT.